The 17 T cell receptor beta chains presented below share a single source sample, sequenced in a study of cytotoxic CD8 clonotypes in ibrutinib-treated CLL. Generated by immunoSEQ multiplex PCR, the TCRdb table keeps only in-frame clones and is missing some. The table includes some 19,000 clones, 81% detected once. This sample comprised PBMCs, obtained before ibrutinib treatment. All receptors derive from a human donor with chronic lymphocytic leukemia.

V and J are TRBV10-2 and TRBJ1-4; D ambiguous. The germline gives CDR1 WSHSY, CDR2 SAAADI. Trimming pared 0 bases from V and 0 bases from J, leaving 5 bases between. CDR3 length: 15 residues. DNA for the CDR3: TGCGCCAGCAGTGAGTCGGGTGCAACTAATGAAAAACTGTTTTTT. Its translation is CASSESGATNEKLFF.

This rearrangement joins TRBV11-2 to TRBJ2-7; no reliable D call. Germline CDR1 SGHAT, CDR2 FQNNGV. CDR3 length: 14 residues. Trimming removed 0 bases from V and 0 bases from J, with 6 bases in between. The CDR3 DNA is TGTGCCAGCAGCTTAGATCCTAGCTCCTACGAGCAGTACTTC. It yields the protein CASSLDPSSYEQYF.

This clone was counted between two and nine times. This rearrangement joins TRBV4-1 to TRBJ2-1, with TRBD1 identical over 12 bases. Germline CDR1 and CDR2: MGHRA and YSYEKL. The junction had 11 bases not matched to a gene; V was cut back by 4 bases and J by 7 bases. The CDR3 covers 17 residues. The CDR3 DNA is TGCGCCAGCAGCCTCCAAGCCGGGACAGGGGGCTTGAATGAGCAGTTCTTC. Its translation is CASSLQAGTGGLNEQFF.

The genes are TRBV30 and TRBJ1-1; D perhaps matches TRBD1 (5 bases). The CDR3 covers 15 residues. Germline CDR1 reads GTSNPN; CDR2 reads SVGIG (reference sequence). V was shortened by 4 bases and J by 0 bases, with 15 bases between the two germline ends. The CDR3 protein is CAWNGGWLMNTEAFF. CDR3 bases: TGTGCCTGGAACGGGGGGTGGCTCATGAACACTGAAGCTTTCTTT.

The sample holds one count of this clone. The chain carries TRBV30 and TRBJ1-5, with D maybe TRBD1 (5 bases). The CDR3 loop spans 15 amino acids. V shed 2 bases and J shed 6 bases, with 17 bases lying between them. Germline V CDR1 and CDR2: GTSNPN, SVGIG (reference sequence). DNA of the CDR3: TGTGCCTGGAGTCCCGCTACAGGTACGGGTCAGCCCCAGCATTTT. This codes for CAWSPATGTGQPQHF.

V and J are TRBV7-8 and TRBJ2-7, with D maybe TRBD1 (5 bases). Trimming took 2 bases from V and 7 from J, leaving 18 bases between them. CDR3 length: 15 amino acids. Germline lookup yields CDR1 SGHVS and CDR2 FQNEAQ. This CDR3 reads CASSLWTLNASEQYF. The CDR3 DNA reads TGTGCCAGCAGCTTATGGACATTGAATGCCAGTGAGCAGTACTTC. The complete variable domain, with remaining parts taken from reference TRBV7-8 and TRBJ2-7, reads GAGVSQSPRYKVAKRGQDVALRCDPISGHVSLFWYQQALGQGPEFLTYFQNEAQLDKSGLPSDRFFAERPEGSVSTLKIQRTQQEDSAVYLCASSLWTLNASEQYFGPGTRLTVT.

This sequence joins TRBV5-1 and TRBJ1-1; a possible D gene is TRBD1 (5 bases). V was clipped by 0 bases and J by 10 bases, with 16 bases between them. This CDR3 comprises 14 residues. Germline CDR1 is SGHRS and CDR2 is YFSETQ. The CDR3 sequence: CASSLDVGASGAFF. The CDR3 DNA reads as TGCGCCAGCAGCTTGGATGTAGGGGCTTCGGGAGCTTTCTTT.

The chain joins TRBV14 to TRBJ2-5; 8 bases are shared with TRBD2. The germline V gene encodes CDR1 SGHDN and CDR2 FVKESK. Trimming at V came to 1 base and at J to 7 bases, leaving 2 bases not matched to a gene. This CDR3 region has 13 residues. CDR3 in DNA: TGTGCCAGCAGCCAAGGGCTAGCGGGGACCCAGTACTTC. Its protein is CASSQGLAGTQYF.

V gene TRBV9 combines with J gene TRBJ2-2, with 8 nucleotides matching TRBD2. Germline CDR1 is SGDLS and CDR2 is YYNGEE. After removal of 0 bases from V and 5 bases from J, the junction contained 9 bases not matched to a gene. The CDR3 contains 17 residues. The CDR3 reads CASSVASAGGDTGELFF. In DNA form, the CDR3 reads TGTGCCAGCAGCGTAGCTTCGGCGGGGGGAGATACCGGGGAGCTGTTTTTT.

V is TRBV7-2 and J is TRBJ1-2; the D is unclear. The CDR3 is made up of 13 amino acids. Germline loops: CDR1 SGHTA, CDR2 FQGNSA. V lost 2 bases and J 0 bases, leaving 4 bases between the germline ends. CDR3 sequence (DNA): TGTGCCAGCAGCTTATCCCCTAACTATGGCTACACCTTC. Translation: CASSLSPNYGYTF.

This clone was counted a single time. The chain joins TRBV6-1 to TRBJ1-4; D is unresolved. From germline, CDR1 is MNHNS and CDR2 SASEGT. The CDR3 is made up of 12 amino acids. The V end was cut by 5 bases, the J end by 6 bases, with 7 bases between. CDR3 nucleotides: TGTGCCAGCAGTCGGCGTTATGAAAAACTGTTTTTT. This codes for CASSRRYEKLFF.

This clone was seen more than once but under ten times. The chain's CDR3 is CASSEYQGLVAQPQHF. The DNA for the CDR3 is TGTGCCAGCAGTGAATACCAGGGGCTGGTAGCTCAGCCCCAGCATTTT. The V gene is TRBV6-1, the J gene TRBJ1-5; tentative D call: TRBD1 (6 bases). The V and J ends lost 2 bases and 6 bases respectively, with 17 bases between them. Germline loops: CDR1 MNHNS, CDR2 SASEGT. The CDR3 has 16 residues.

Written as DNA, the CDR3 is TGTGCCAGCTCCCAAAACGGGGGAAATGAAAAACTGTTTTTT. This encodes CASSQNGGNEKLFF. V usage is TRBV18 and J usage is TRBJ1-4; possible D gene TRBD1, 5 bases. Looked up from germline, CDR1 is KGHSH and CDR2 is LQKENI. The CDR3 has 14 residues. Trimming left V 6 bases short and J 5 bases short, with 13 bases between.

The rearrangement uses TRBV2 and TRBJ1-2; TRBD1 matches 9 bases. V lost 6 bases to trimming and J lost 8 bases; unmatched junction nucleotides: 10. This CDR3 spans 14 amino acids. CDR1 is SNHLY, CDR2 FYNNEI, per germline. The CDR3 bases are TGTGCCAGCAGCCGAGAGGGACAGGGTGACGGCTACACCTTC. It is translated as CASSREGQGDGYTF.

This chain uses TRBV6-4 with TRBJ1-1; possibly TRBD1 for D (5 bases). V lost 5 bases and J 0 bases, leaving 7 bases between the germline ends. The CDR3 runs 13 residues. Germline values: CDR1 MRHNA, CDR2 SNTAGT. In DNA form, the CDR3 reads TGTGCCAGCAGTCTGACAGTGAACACTGAAGCTTTCTTT. Amino acid sequence: CASSLTVNTEAFF.

The V gene is TRBV10-3, the J gene TRBJ1-1; 8 bases agree with TRBD1. V lost 10 bases to trimming and J lost 4 bases; unmatched junction nucleotides: 5. Germline V gene lookup returns CDR1 ENHRY and CDR2 SYGVKD. This CDR3 spans 12 amino acids. As DNA, the CDR3 is TGTGCCACAGGGGGCGGGGGCACTGAAGCTTTCTTT. Translating it yields CATGGGGTEAFF.

V gene TRBV4-3 combines with J gene TRBJ2-4; D remains unclear. V dropped 0 bases and J dropped 8 bases, with 14 bases sitting between them. The CDR3 loop spans 15 amino acids. The germline CDR1 and CDR2 sequences are LGHNA and YSLEER. CDR3 in DNA: TGCGCCAGCAGCCAAGATCCGCAGCCTCGGGACATTCAGTACTTC. It codes for CASSQDPQPRDIQYF.